The clone carrying this T cell receptor beta chain appeared once. CDR1 and CDR2 from the germline V gene are LNHNV and YYDKDF (reference sequence). V gave up 1 base and J gave up 8 bases, with 14 bases separating them. CDR3 size: 14 residues. The sample belongs to a study of blood T cell repertoires in COVID-19. Across the study: The United States, Italy and Spain supplied acute and convalescent COVID-19 samples. PBMCs, B-cell-depleted T cells, or T cells provided the cDNA or gDNA that made up the material.

Per the study methods: It was from reference gene primer amplification that nucleated cell counts were estimated. The method was immunoSEQ multiplex PCR; TCRdb's version includes in-frame clones alone and lacks a portion of them. That table furnishes V, J and clone size, whereas the DNA furnished D and trimming. The sample yields roughly 100,000 clones, approximately 84% seen once. The sample was peripheral blood. The chain employs TRBV15 and TRBJ1-2; tentatively, D is TRBD1 (5 bases). The source is a man in his 70s with acute or convalescent COVID-19. The CDR3 region is CATSRARGVGGYTF. CDR3 in DNA: TGTGCCACCAGCAGAGCGCGGGGGGTTGGAGGCTACACCTTC.